This is a list of T cell receptor beta chains from one sample in a study of blood T cell repertoires in COVID-19. The protocol was immunoSEQ multiplex PCR, while the TCRdb copy is restricted to in-frame clones and leaves out a portion. The data hold about 140,000 clones, with around 83% observed a single time. Material: peripheral blood. These receptors all come from a human donor in a cohort sampled during active COVID-19. Both conserved end residues are part of each CDR3. A D gene is named only where the DNA matches it firmly. Size values are once, few and many counts, or a class for expanded clones, and some rows have none.

TRBD2	NA	TRBV4-2	TRBJ2-1	TGTGCCAGCAGCCAAGATTTAGCGGGAGGTCGAGGTGAGCAGTTCTTC	CASSQDLAGGRGEQFF
NA	NA	TRBV3-1/TRBV3-2	TRBJ2-1	TGTGCCAGTTTGGGAGGGGGAGCAGAGCAGTTCTTC	CASLGGGAEQFF
NA	NA	TRBV5-1	TRBJ1-1	TGCGCCAGCGGATCACAGGCGAACACTGAAGCTTTCTTT	CASGSQANTEAFF
TRBD2	NA	TRBV28	TRBJ2-7	TGTGCCAGCAGTTCGCCAGCCGGGACTAGTATCTACGAGCAGTACTTC	CASSSPAGTSIYEQYF
TRBD2	NA	TRBV5-1	TRBJ2-5	TGCGCCAGCAGCTTATTAGCGGGAGGAGGGGAGGAGACCCAGTACTTC	CASSLLAGGGEETQYF
NA	NA	TRBV9	TRBJ2-1	TGTGCCAGCAGCGTCTTAGCGATCTACAATGAGCAGTTCTTC	CASSVLAIYNEQFF
TRBD2	NA	TRBV18	TRBJ2-5	TGTGCCAGCTCACCACCTGTAGGCGGGAGGCAAGAGACCCAGTACTTC	CASSPPVGGRQETQYF
TRBD2	NA	TRBV27	TRBJ2-2	TGTGCCAGCAGTTCCAGACTAGCGACCAACACCGGGGAGCTGTTTTTT	CASSSRLATNTGELFF
TRBD2	NA	TRBV10-1	TRBJ2-3	TGCGCCAGCAGTGCCCCGACTAGCGGGAGGCATAATACGCAGTATTTT	CASSAPTSGRHNTQYF
TRBD2	NA	TRBV2	TRBJ2-7	TGTGCCAGCAGGCCGGGACTAGCCTCGTACGAGCAGTACTTC	CASRPGLASYEQYF
TRBD2	NA	TRBV13	TRBJ2-7	TGTGCCAGCAGCCCCCCCCGGGCTAGCGGGAGTTACGAGCAGTACTTC	CASSPPRASGSYEQYF
NA	NA	TRBV7-2	TRBJ1-2	TGTGCCAGCAGCTTAACAATGGGAGGGTCTGGCTACACCTTC	CASSLTMGGSGYTF
NA	NA	TRBV6-5	TRBJ1-3	TGTGCCAGCAGTTACAAACAAGGGGCGGGAGGAAACACCATATATTTT	CASSYKQGAGGNTIYF
NA	NA	TRBV3-1/TRBV3-2	TRBJ1-2	TGTGCCAGCAGCCAAGATCGGGGCCCGGGAGGCGGCTATGGCTACACCTTC	CASSQDRGPGGGYGYTF
NA	few	TRBV19	TRBJ1-1	TGTGCCAGTACCACGACAGAGAACACTGAAGCTTTCTTT	CASTTTENTEAFF
NA	NA	TRBV5-1	TRBJ1-2	TGCGCCAGCAGCTCCACAGGGACCTATGGCTACACCTTC	CASSSTGTYGYTF
TRBD2	NA	TRBV5-1	TRBJ2-5	TGCGCCAGCAGCTTTAGCGGGAGTGGAGAGACCCAGTACTTC	CASSFSGSGETQYF
TRBD1	once	TRBV24-1	TRBJ2-1	TGTGCCACCAGTGATTCACCAAGAACAGGGGTCTACAATGAGCAGTTCTTC	CATSDSPRTGVYNEQFF
NA	once	TRBV2	TRBJ1-5	TGTGCCAGCAGGGATGGGGCCCTATATGATCAGCCCCAGCATTTT	CASRDGALYDQPQHF
TRBD2	NA	TRBV10-3	TRBJ2-7	TGTGCCATCAGCGGACTAGCGGGAGTCGGCGAGCAGTACTTC	CAISGLAGVGEQYF
TRBD1	few	TRBV6-5	TRBJ2-1	TGTGCCAGTACAGGGGGAAGGAATGAGCAGTTCTTC	CASTGGRNEQFF
NA	NA	TRBV2	TRBJ1-2	TGTGCCAGCACCACAGGAGGGGATGGCTACACCTTC	CASTTGGDGYTF
NA	NA	TRBV3-1/TRBV3-2	TRBJ1-1	TGTGCCAGCAGCCAAGCGGGGTCCACTGAAGCTTTCTTT	CASSQAGSTEAFF
NA	NA	TRBV7-8	TRBJ1-2	TGTGCCAGCAGCCACTCCACGGACACCGTCTATGGCTACACCTTC	CASSHSTDTVYGYTF
NA	once	TRBV5-6	TRBJ1-2	TGTGCCAGCAGCTTTGGGATTGACAGATTCAACTATGGCTACACCTTC	CASSFGIDRFNYGYTF
TRBD1	NA	TRBV6-6	TRBJ1-4	TGTGCCAGCAGTTACCTAGCAGGGGGGCCGAGGGAAAAACTGTTTTTT	CASSYLAGGPREKLFF
NA	NA	TRBV18	TRBJ1-4	TGTGCCAGCTCGGCGGGGACGGATGAAAAACTGTTTTTT	CASSAGTDEKLFF
TRBD2	NA	TRBV6-6	TRBJ2-1	TGTGCCAGCAGTTTTGGCGGGAGCTACAATGAGCAGTTCTTC	CASSFGGSYNEQFF
NA	few	TRBV25-1	TRBJ1-2	TGTGCCAGCAGTGAATGGGAGAACTATGGCTACACCTTC	CASSEWENYGYTF
NA	NA	TRBV21-1	TRBJ2-2	TGTGCCAGCAGCAAAGGGGCCCGTGAGAGCGGGAGGGCCAAGTACGGGGAGCTGTTTTTT	CASSKGARESGRAKYGELFF
NA	NA	TRBV7-9	TRBJ1-4	TGTGCCAGCAGCTCAGGGGCAACTAATGAAAAACTGTTTTTT	CASSSGATNEKLFF
NA	NA	TRBV12-3/TRBV12-4	TRBJ1-1	TGTGCCAGCAGTCAAGTGGAGGGAACTGAAGCTTTCTTT	CASSQVEGTEAFF
NA	NA	TRBV5-1	TRBJ2-5	TGCGCCAGCAGCTCCAGGGCTAGCCAAGAGACCCAGTACTTC	CASSSRASQETQYF
NA	NA	TRBV6-5	TRBJ1-5	TGTGCCAGCGTGGGGGGGTTCAGCAATCAGCCCCAGCATTTT	CASVGGFSNQPQHF
NA	NA	TRBV6-5	TRBJ1-6	TGTGCCAGCAGTTACTCGAGCACTAATAGGAATTCACCCCTCCACTTT	CASSYSSTNRNSPLHF
NA	NA	TRBV18	TRBJ2-7	TGTGCCAGCTCACCGACAGCCCTCCCCTCCTACGAGCAGTACTTC	CASSPTALPSYEQYF
TRBD1	NA	TRBV7-9	TRBJ2-7	TGTGCCAGCAGCTTAGGAGGAGAGGGGGCCCTCTCCTACGAGCAGTACTTC	CASSLGGEGALSYEQYF
TRBD2	once	TRBV7-2	TRBJ2-5	TGTGCCAGCAGCTTAGGGCGGGAGTACCAAGAGACCCAGTACTTC	CASSLGREYQETQYF
NA	NA	TRBV6-5	TRBJ2-7	TGTGCCAGCAGTTATGCTAGATGGGACGAGCAGTACTTC	CASSYARWDEQYF
TRBD1	NA	TRBV19	TRBJ1-2	TGTGCCAGTAGTTTCCTGGACAGGTCGTCCCTCTATGGCTACACCTTC	CASSFLDRSSLYGYTF
NA	NA	TRBV10-2	TRBJ2-1	TGCGCCAGCAGTGGTCCCGGGGGACTCCTGGACAATGAGCAGTTCTTC	CASSGPGGLLDNEQFF
NA	NA	TRBV2	TRBJ2-3	TGTGCCAGCAGTGTGGACTACACAGATACGCAGTATTTT	CASSVDYTDTQYF
TRBD1	NA	TRBV5-1	TRBJ1-2	TGCGCCAGCAGCGAGACAGGGGGAAGCTATGGCTACACCTTC	CASSETGGSYGYTF
NA	NA	TRBV27	TRBJ1-1	TGTGCCAGCAGTCCTATCGGGGGAGGGAACACTGAAGCTTTCTTT	CASSPIGGGNTEAFF
TRBD2	NA	TRBV4-2	TRBJ2-1	TGTGCCAGCAGCCAAGATCGGGGGGTAAACAATGAGCAGTTCTTC	CASSQDRGVNNEQFF
TRBD1	NA	TRBV6-5	TRBJ2-3	TGTGCCAGCAGTCTTGACAGGGGGCCAGATACGCAGTATTTT	CASSLDRGPDTQYF
TRBD2	NA	TRBV29-1	TRBJ2-3	TGCAGCGTTGATGGGACTAGCGGGAGAGATACGCAGTATTTT	CSVDGTSGRDTQYF
TRBD1	few	TRBV6-5	TRBJ1-5	TGTGCCAGCAGGACAGGGGTTTCCCATCAGCCCCAGCATTTT	CASRTGVSHQPQHF
TRBD2	NA	TRBV7-3	TRBJ2-2	TGTGCCAGCAGCTTAACAGGTCGGACTAGCGCCGGGGAGCTGTTTTTT	CASSLTGRTSAGELFF
NA	NA	TRBV6-1	TRBJ1-5	TGTGCCAGCAGTGAGCTCGTGCCAGGGATGGGTAACAATCAGCCCCAGCATTTT	CASSELVPGMGNNQPQHF
TRBD2	NA	TRBV24-1	TRBJ2-1	TGTGCCACCAGTGAGACTAGCGGGGGCCCTTACAATGAGCAGTTCTTC	CATSETSGGPYNEQFF
NA	NA	TRBV6-1	TRBJ2-4	TGTGCCAGCAGTGATCCTGGGAGCCAACGGAACATTCAGTACTTC	CASSDPGSQRNIQYF
NA	NA	TRBV3-1/TRBV3-2	TRBJ2-7	TGTGCCAGCAGCCAAGACGCGACTGGATCCTACGAGCAGTACTTC	CASSQDATGSYEQYF
TRBD1	NA	TRBV9	TRBJ1-6	TGTGCCAGCAGCGAGGGACAGGGGACGGATTCACCCCTCCACTTT	CASSEGQGTDSPLHF